The clone carrying this T cell receptor (beta chain) was detected ten times or more. This sample is drawn from a study of HIV-infected patients and healthy controls. CDR1 is SGHDN, CDR2 FVKESK, per germline. V lost 5 bases and J lost 7; bases outside the gene matches: 12. The CDR3 totals 16 residues. Using its own MiXCR run on the 5' RACE reads, TCRdb lists one record per CDR3 protein. This table has about 18,000 distinct CDR3 sequences, roughly a fifth appearing once. Sequencing was done on a sample of CD8+ T cells from blood. The clonotype comes from a human donor in good health. This chain connects TRBV14 to TRBJ1-2; 11 bases match TRBD1. CDR3 sequence (DNA): TGTGCCAGCAGCTATCACCGGGACAGGGGGTATTTTGGCTACACCTTC. As protein: CASSYHRDRGYFGYTF.